A single sample is the source of the 3 T cell receptor beta chains below, sequenced in a study of tumor and adjacent non-tumor tissue in lung cancer. A modified ARM-PCR protocol with three rounds of nested PCR amplified TCRbeta. From the multiplex PCR reads, TCRdb called clonotypes with MiXCR, one entry per CDR3 protein. The sample lists around 57,000 distinct CDR3 sequences; 61% were seen once. RNA was extracted from bulk tissue without any cell sorting. The normal lung tissue was taken more than 3 cm from the tumor edge. The sequenced sample was distant non-tumor lung tissue. These receptors all stem from a man aged 65 to 85 with non-small cell lung cancer.

This clonotype was recorded many times. The genes are TRBV5-1 and TRBJ2-1, with 11 bases aligning to TRBD2. Germline lookup yields CDR1 SGHRS and CDR2 YFSETQ. The CDR3 covers 15 residues. With 3 bases clipped from V and 6 bases from J, the junction kept 5 bases outside the gene matches. The CDR3 DNA reads as TGCGCCAGCAGCTATAGCGGGGGGGCCCCCAATGAGCAGTTCTTC. It translates to CASSYSGGAPNEQFF.

At least ten counts were recorded for this clonotype. The V gene is TRBV6-5, the J gene TRBJ2-5, with 8 bases lining up with TRBD1. Germline V gene sequence: CDR1 MNHEY, CDR2 SVGAGI. This CDR3 has 14 amino acids. V lost 5 bases, J lost 3 bases, and 5 bases stayed unmatched. CDR3 protein: CASSLRTGKETQYF. CDR3 nucleotide sequence: TGTGCCAGCAGTCTGCGGACAGGGAAAGAGACCCAGTACTTC.

This clonotype has ten or more counts. The J gene is TRBJ1-2, the V gene TRBV10-3, with a tentative D call TRBD1 (5 bases). V lost 2 bases to trimming and J lost 6 bases, with 13 bases between them. The germline V gene encodes CDR1 ENHRY and CDR2 SYGVKD. CDR3 length: 14 residues. CDR3 bases: TGTGCCATCAGTGAGATGGGAGGGGAGGATGGCTACACCTTC. Encoded protein: CAISEMGGEDGYTF.